This T cell receptor (beta chain) was recorded in a study of liver allograft versus peripheral blood T cells. Study background: Peripheral blood of the recipients supplied T cell receptor repertoires that were compared with those in transplanted livers. Findings and limits, study-wide: Reports indicated that T cell receptor repertoires inside liver allografts differed from those in peripheral blood.

Judged by abundance, this clonotype is medium-sized. Its specificity is not known. TCRdb called the reads again in MiXCR, with one record for every CDR3 protein. The repertoire has more than 3,000 distinct CDR3 sequences, around 15% of them found once; the top ten carry more than 9.5%. The sequence came from a human patient who had a liver transplant. Some of the T cells might come from the graft donor.

This CDR3 is CASSYPTGSYTF. In DNA form, the CDR3 reads TGTGCCAGCAGTTATCCGACAGGCAGCTACACCTTC. The chain carries TRBV6-2 or TRBV6-3 and TRBJ1-2, with TRBD1 as a possible D gene (6 bases). CDR3 length: 12 amino acids. Germline V gives CDR1 MNHEY, CDR2 SVGEGT. V was cut by 3 bases and J by 9 bases, with 11 bases left in between.